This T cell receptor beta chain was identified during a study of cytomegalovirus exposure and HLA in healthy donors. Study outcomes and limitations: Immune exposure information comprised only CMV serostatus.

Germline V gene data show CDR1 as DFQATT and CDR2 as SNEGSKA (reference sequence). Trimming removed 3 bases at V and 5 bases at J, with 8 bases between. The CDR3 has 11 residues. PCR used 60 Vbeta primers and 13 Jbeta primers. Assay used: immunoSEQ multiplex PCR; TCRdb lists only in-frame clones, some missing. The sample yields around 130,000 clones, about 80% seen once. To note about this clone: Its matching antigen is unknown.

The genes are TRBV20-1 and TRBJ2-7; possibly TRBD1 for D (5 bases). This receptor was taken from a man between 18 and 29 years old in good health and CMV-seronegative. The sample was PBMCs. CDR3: CSARGLDEQYF. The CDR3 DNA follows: TGCAGTGCTAGGGGGCTGGACGAGCAGTACTTC.